These 12 T cell receptor beta chains were sequenced from one sample in a study of blood T cell repertoires in COVID-19. Data came from immunoSEQ multiplex PCR; TCRdb stores just in-frame clones and leaves some out. Found here are 150,000 to 200,000 clones, roughly 87% of them singletons; the top ten hold 1.5% to 2%. The sequenced sample was peripheral blood. The receptors originated from a man younger than 35 who had recovered from COVID-19.

The rearrangement links TRBV5-4 to TRBJ2-1, with 9 bases that match TRBD2. Germline trimming cut 4 bases from V and 6 bases from J; bases unmatched to any gene: 11. Germline CDR1 is SGHNT and CDR2 is YYREEE (reference sequence). The CDR3 length is 16 residues. The CDR3 reads CASSQPLAGEVNEQFF. CDR3 nucleotide sequence: TGTGCCAGCAGCCAGCCCTTAGCGGGAGAGGTCAATGAGCAGTTCTTC.

This clone is a singleton in its sample. The rearrangement uses TRBV16 and TRBJ1-5; no clear D gene. Trimming shortened V by 0 bases and J by 0 bases, and 3 bases separated the two germline ends. CDR1 KGHSY and CDR2 FQNENV come from the germline V gene. The CDR3 runs 14 residues. In DNA form, the CDR3 reads TGTGCCAGCAGCCAATCCGGTAGCAATCAGCCCCAGCATTTT. This gives the protein CASSQSGSNQPQHF. The variable domain in full, with the rest retrieved from reference TRBV16 and TRBJ1-5, is GEEVAQTPKHLVRGEGQKAKLYCAPIKGHSYVFWYQQVLKNEFKFLISFQNENVFDETGMPKERFSAKCLPNSPCSLEIQATKLEDSAVYFCASSQSGSNQPQHFGDGTRLSIL.

The chain carries TRBV6-4 and TRBJ2-3, with 8 bases lining up with TRBD2. V was pared by 5 bases and J by 3 bases, with 7 bases of the junction left unmatched. Germline values: CDR1 MRHNA, CDR2 SNTAGT. The CDR3 runs to 15 residues. CDR3 bases: TGTGCCAGCAGTACGGGACTAGTAGAGACAGATACGCAGTATTTT. This translates into CASSTGLVETDTQYF.

V gene TRBV25-1 combines with J gene TRBJ2-7; TRBD2 matches 9 bases. The CDR3 has 15 residues. V was pared by 4 bases and J by 6 bases, with 10 bases of the junction left unmatched. Germline V gene lookup returns CDR1 MGHDK and CDR2 SYGVNS. DNA of the CDR3: TGTGCCAGCAGTGGAACCGGGACTAGCTCCGGCGAGCAGTACTTC. Protein sequence: CASSGTGTSSGEQYF.

This sequence joins TRBV19 and TRBJ1-1, with D perhaps TRBD1 (6 bases). CDR1 and CDR2 from the germline V gene are LNHDA and SQIVND (reference sequence). The V end was cut by 2 bases, the J end by 7 bases, with 14 bases between. This CDR3 has 14 amino acids. The CDR3 coding sequence is TGTGCCAGTAGTATAAGAACAGGGCTAGATGAAGCTTTCTTT. Protein product: CASSIRTGLDEAFF.

V gene TRBV24-1 combines with J gene TRBJ2-1; a possible D gene is TRBD2 (6 bases). The ends were cut back, 3 bases at V and 7 bases at J, with 24 bases in the middle. CDR1 is KGHDR, CDR2 SFDVKD, per germline. CDR3 length equals 18 residues. Here the CDR3 DNA reads TGTGCCACCAGTGATCTGAGCGGGCTAGCGATTCTCTCGAATGAGCAGTTCTTC. This translates into CATSDLSGLAILSNEQFF.

This chain links TRBV10-3 with TRBJ2-1, with 7 bases matching TRBD2. This CDR3 comprises 14 residues. Trimming took 10 bases from V and 3 from J; bases not matched to a gene: 9. The germline CDR1 and CDR2 sequences are ENHRY and SYGVKD. The CDR3 nucleotides are TGTGCCACGGGGCGGAGCGGGAACTACAATGAGCAGTTCTTC. Encoded protein: CATGRSGNYNEQFF.

V usage is TRBV10-3 and J usage is TRBJ1-2; D gene unclear. V was shortened by 2 bases and J by 4 bases, with 8 bases between the two germline ends. This CDR3 is 13 amino acids long. The germline V gene encodes CDR1 ENHRY and CDR2 SYGVKD. The CDR3 loop is CAISEPPVYGYTF. The CDR3, as DNA: TGTGCCATCAGTGAGCCCCCTGTCTATGGCTACACCTTC.

V and J are TRBV5-1 and TRBJ2-5; D gene uncertain. Germline V gene data show CDR1 as SGHRS and CDR2 as YFSETQ. This CDR3 is 11 amino acids long. Trimming shortened V by 3 bases and J by 9 bases, and 9 bases separated the two germline ends. CDR3 sequence: CASSSGVAQYF. Written as DNA, the CDR3 is TGCGCCAGCAGCTCCGGAGTGGCCCAGTACTTC. Together with reference TRBV5-1 and TRBJ2-5, the CDR3 gives the full variable domain: KAGVTQTPRYLIKTRGQQVTLSCSPISGHRSVSWYQQTPGQGLQFLFEYFSETQRNKGNFPGRFSGRQFSNSRSEMNVSTLELGDSALYLCASSSGVAQYFGPGTRLLVL.

This clone has just one count. V usage is TRBV5-1 and J usage is TRBJ2-2; 7 nucleotides line up with TRBD2. V gave up 5 bases and J gave up 2 bases; unmatched junction bases: 6. This CDR3 has 15 amino acids. CDR1 and CDR2 from the germline V gene are SGHRS and YFSETQ. The CDR3 region has the DNA TGCGCCAGCAGTTCACTAGCGTATAACACCGGGGAGCTGTTTTTT. Amino acid sequence: CASSSLAYNTGELFF.

The chain recombines TRBV6-2 or TRBV6-3 with TRBJ1-5; 7 nucleotides match TRBD1. Germline trimming cut 4 bases from V and 3 bases from J; bases unmatched to any gene: 3. Germline V gene sequence: CDR1 MNHEY, CDR2 SVGEGT. This CDR3 region has 14 residues. The DNA of the CDR3 is TGTGCCAGCAGTTCAGGGACAGACAATCAGCCCCAGCATTTT. Translating gives CASSSGTDNQPQHF.

This rearrangement joins TRBV9 to TRBJ1-1; D might be TRBD1 (5 bases). V lost 4 bases and J lost 3, with 13 bases in between. Germline-derived CDR1 and CDR2 are SGDLS and YYNGEE. The CDR3 consists of 14 residues. The CDR3 reads CASSTQGSHTEAFF. The CDR3 nucleotides read TGTGCCAGCAGCACCCAGGGTTCGCACACTGAAGCTTTCTTT. The whole variable domain, remainder taken from reference TRBV9 and TRBJ1-1, is DSGVTQTPKHLITATGQRVTLRCSPRSGDLSVYWYQQSLDQGLQFLIQYYNGEERAKGNILERFSAQQFPDLHSELNLSSLELGDSALYFCASSTQGSHTEAFFGQGTRLTVV.